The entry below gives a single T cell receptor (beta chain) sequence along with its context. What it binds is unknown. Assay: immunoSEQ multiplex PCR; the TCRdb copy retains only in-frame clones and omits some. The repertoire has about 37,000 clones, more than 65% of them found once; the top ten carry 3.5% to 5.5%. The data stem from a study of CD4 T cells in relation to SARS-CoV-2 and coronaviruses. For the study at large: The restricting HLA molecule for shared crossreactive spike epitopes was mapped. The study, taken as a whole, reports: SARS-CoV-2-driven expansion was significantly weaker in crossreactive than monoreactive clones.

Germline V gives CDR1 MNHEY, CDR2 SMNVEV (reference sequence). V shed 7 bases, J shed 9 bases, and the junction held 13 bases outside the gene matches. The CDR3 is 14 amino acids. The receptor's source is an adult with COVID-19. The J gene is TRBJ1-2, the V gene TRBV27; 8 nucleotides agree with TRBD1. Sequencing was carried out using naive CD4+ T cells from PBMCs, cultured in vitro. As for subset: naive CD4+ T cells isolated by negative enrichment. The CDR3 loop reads CASTPWGQVARYTF. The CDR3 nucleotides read TGTGCCAGCACCCCATGGGGACAGGTCGCGCGCTACACCTTC.